This entry describes one T cell receptor (beta chain). What it recognizes is unknown. The source of the sample is a study of T cell responses to AZD1222 COVID-19 vaccine. Study-wide results and limits: Regions 160-218 and 743-854 held dominance among vaccine-associated CD4 TCRs, which spanned spike. As reported, nearly half of all spike-specific TCRs target variant regions that are unmutated.

There are 15 residues in the CDR3. Germline lookup yields CDR1 SGHNT and CDR2 YYREEE (reference sequence). V was trimmed by 1 base and J by 3 bases, leaving 13 bases between them. Only in-frame clones appear in the TCRdb table, and some are missing; sequencing was by immunoSEQ multiplex PCR. The profile covers 140,000 to 150,000 clones, with roughly 92% appearing a single time and less than 6.5% taken by the ten largest. The chain uses TRBV5-4 and TRBJ2-5; D is perhaps TRBD1 (7 bases). The input for sequencing was peripheral blood, taken on day 0 of AZD1222 vaccination. The sequence was obtained from an adult in good health. The CDR3 nucleotides are TGTGCCAGCAGCTTGAGGCAGGGGGGAGAAGAGACCCAGTACTTC. Amino acid sequence: CASSLRQGGEETQYF.